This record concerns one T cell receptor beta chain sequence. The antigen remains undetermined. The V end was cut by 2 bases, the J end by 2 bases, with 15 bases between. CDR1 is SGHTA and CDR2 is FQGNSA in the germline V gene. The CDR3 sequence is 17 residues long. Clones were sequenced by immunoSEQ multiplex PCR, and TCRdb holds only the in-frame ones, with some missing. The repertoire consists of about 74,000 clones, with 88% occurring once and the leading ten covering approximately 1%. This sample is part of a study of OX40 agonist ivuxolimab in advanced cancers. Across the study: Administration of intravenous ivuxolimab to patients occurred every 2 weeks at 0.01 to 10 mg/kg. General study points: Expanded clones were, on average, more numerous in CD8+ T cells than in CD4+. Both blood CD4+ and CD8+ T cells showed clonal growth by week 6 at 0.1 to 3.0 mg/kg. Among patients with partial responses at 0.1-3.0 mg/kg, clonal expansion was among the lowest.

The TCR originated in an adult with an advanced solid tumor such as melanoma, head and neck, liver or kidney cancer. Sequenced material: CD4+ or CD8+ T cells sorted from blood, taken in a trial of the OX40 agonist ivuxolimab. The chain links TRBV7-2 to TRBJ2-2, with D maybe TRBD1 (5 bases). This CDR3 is CASSLRRQTSNTGELFF. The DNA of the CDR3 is TGTGCCAGCAGCTTAAGGCGACAGACGAGCAACACCGGGGAGCTGTTTTTT. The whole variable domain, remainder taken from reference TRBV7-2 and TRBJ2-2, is GAGVSQSPSNKVTEKGKDVELRCDPISGHTALYWYRQSLGQGLEFLIYFQGNSAPDKSGLPSDRFSAERTGGSVSTLTIQRTQQEDSAVYLCASSLRRQTSNTGELFFGEGSRLTVL.